This TCR beta chain was recovered during a study of blood T cell repertoires in COVID-19. Looking at the study overall: From the United States, Italy and Spain came samples of acute and convalescent COVID-19. Sources were T cells, B-cell-depleted T cells, or PBMCs; the material itself was cDNA or gDNA.

This CDR3 region has 14 residues. Unmatched junction bases numbered 8, after V lost 6 bases and J lost 8 bases. The germline V gene has CDR1 GTSNPN and CDR2 SVGIG (reference sequence). In the source study's methods: From reference gene primer amplification, estimates of nucleated cell counts were derived. Measured with immunoSEQ multiplex PCR; TCRdb has only the in-frame clones, and not every one. V, J and clone size are those of that table, while D and trimming were read from the DNA. Here the sample spans hundreds of thousands of clones, 82% being singletons. Sequencing was done on a sample of peripheral blood. This chain links TRBV30 with TRBJ1-6; TRBD1 agrees at 9 bases. This receptor was identified in a woman over 75 with acute or convalescent COVID-19. CDR3 sequence reads: CACSGDRAYSPLHF. The CDR3 coding sequence is TGTGCCTGCTCCGGGGACAGGGCCTATTCACCCCTCCACTTT. Combining the CDR3 with reference TRBV30 and TRBJ1-6 gives the whole variable domain SQTIHQWPATLVQPVGSPLSLECTVEGTSNPNLYWYRQAAGRGLQLLFYSVGIGQISSEVPQNLSASRPQDRQFILSSKKLLLSDSGFYLCACSGDRAYSPLHFGNGTRLTVT.